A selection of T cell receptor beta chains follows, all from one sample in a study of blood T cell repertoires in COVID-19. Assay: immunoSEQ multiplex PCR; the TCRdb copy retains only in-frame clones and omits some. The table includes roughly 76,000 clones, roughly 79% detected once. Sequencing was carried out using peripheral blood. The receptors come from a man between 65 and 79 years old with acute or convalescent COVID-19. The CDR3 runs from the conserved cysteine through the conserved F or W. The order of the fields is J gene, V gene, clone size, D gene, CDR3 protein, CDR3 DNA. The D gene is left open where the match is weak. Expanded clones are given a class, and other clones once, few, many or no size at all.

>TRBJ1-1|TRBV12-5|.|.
CASGSGGQNTEAFF
TGTGCTAGTGGTTCAGGTGGGCAGAACACTGAAGCTTTCTTT
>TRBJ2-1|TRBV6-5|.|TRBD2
CASIIAGGGNEQFF
TGTGCCAGCATTATAGCGGGAGGTGGGAATGAGCAGTTCTTC
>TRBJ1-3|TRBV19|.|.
CASSIKTAGNTIYF
TGTGCCAGTAGTATAAAGACAGCTGGAAACACCATATATTTT
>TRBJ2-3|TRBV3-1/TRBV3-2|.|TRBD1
CASSQPGTGTVTQYF
TGTGCCAGCAGCCAGCCCGGGACAGGGACGGTTACGCAGTATTTT
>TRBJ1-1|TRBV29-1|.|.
CSVGGFEAFF
TGCAGCGTTGGAGGGTTTGAAGCTTTCTTT
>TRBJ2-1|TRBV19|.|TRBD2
CASNRLGAGEYNEQFF
TGTGCCAGTAATCGCCTAGGGGCGGGGGAATACAATGAGCAGTTCTTC
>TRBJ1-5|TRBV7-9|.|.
CASSPQGNQPQHF
TGTGCCAGCAGCCCCCAGGGGAATCAGCCCCAGCATTTT
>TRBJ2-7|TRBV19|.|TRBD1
CASSTGQGASYEQYF
TGTGCCAGTAGTACAGGACAGGGGGCATCCTACGAGCAGTACTTC
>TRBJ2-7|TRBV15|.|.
CATSRGSGQPRIEQYF
TGTGCCACCAGCAGGGGGAGTGGACAGCCGCGCATCGAGCAGTACTTC
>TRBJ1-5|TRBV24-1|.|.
CATSDPREGNQPQHF
TGTGCCACCAGTGATCCCAGGGAGGGCAATCAGCCCCAGCATTTT
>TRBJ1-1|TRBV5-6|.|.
CASSSPGRGTEAFF
TGTGCCAGCAGCTCTCCGGGGAGAGGAACTGAAGCTTTCTTT
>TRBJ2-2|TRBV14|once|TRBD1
CASSPYGTGKVRELFF
TGTGCCAGCAGCCCCTATGGGACAGGGAAAGTGCGGGAGCTGTTTTTT
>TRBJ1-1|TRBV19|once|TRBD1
CASARGDPNTEAFF
TGTGCCAGCGCCAGGGGGGACCCGAACACTGAAGCTTTCTTT
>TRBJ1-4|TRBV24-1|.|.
CATSEDQRKLFF
TGTGCCACCAGCGAGGATCAGAGAAAACTGTTTTTT
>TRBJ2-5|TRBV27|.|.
CASSPGLNNWGETQYF
TGTGCCAGCAGTCCTGGACTCAACAATTGGGGTGAGACCCAGTACTTC
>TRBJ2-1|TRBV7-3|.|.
CASSHKNHNEQFF
TGTGCCAGCAGCCACAAAAACCATAATGAGCAGTTCTTC
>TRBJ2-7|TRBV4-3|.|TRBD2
CASSQDVGGRYYEQYF
TGCGCCAGCAGCCAAGATGTTGGCGGGAGATACTACGAGCAGTACTTC
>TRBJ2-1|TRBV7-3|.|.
CASSLTWDKNEQFF
TGTGCCAGCAGCTTAACATGGGACAAGAATGAGCAGTTCTTC
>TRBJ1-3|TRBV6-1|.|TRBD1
CASSEIGTGLYSGNTIYF
TGTGCCAGCAGTGAAATTGGGACAGGTCTCTACTCTGGAAACACCATATATTTT
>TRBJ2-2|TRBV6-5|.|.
CASSFTRTVGELFF
TGTGCCAGCAGTTTTACTAGGACAGTTGGGGAGCTGTTTTTT
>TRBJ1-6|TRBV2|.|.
CASRDPRGGNSPLHF
TGTGCCAGCAGGGACCCCCGCGGGGGAAATTCACCCCTCCACTTT
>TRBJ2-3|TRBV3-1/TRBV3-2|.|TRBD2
CASSPLLAGDGDTQYF
TGTGCCAGCAGCCCTTTACTAGCGGGAGATGGAGATACGCAGTATTTT
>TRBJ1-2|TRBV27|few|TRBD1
CASRSSGTDGYTF
TGTGCCAGCAGGTCGTCCGGGACAGATGGCTACACCTTC
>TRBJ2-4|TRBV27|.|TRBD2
CASSFVGGDKNIQYF
TGTGCCAGCAGTTTTGTGGGAGGGGACAAAAACATTCAGTACTTC
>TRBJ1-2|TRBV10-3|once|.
CAISESGQGGYGYTF
TGTGCCATCAGTGAGTCGGGGCAGGGTGGCTATGGCTACACCTTC
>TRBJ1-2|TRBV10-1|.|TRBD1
CASSEGQGGGYTF
TGCGCCAGCAGTGAGGGACAGGGGGGTGGCTACACCTTC
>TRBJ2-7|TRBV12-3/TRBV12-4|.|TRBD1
CASSSTQGASYF
TGTGCCAGCAGCTCTACACAGGGGGCAAGCTACTTC
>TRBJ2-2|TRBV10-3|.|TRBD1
CAARTGGPGELFF
TGTGCCGCTAGGACAGGGGGTCCCGGGGAGCTGTTTTTT
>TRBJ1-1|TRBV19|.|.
CASSPGIGISMNTEAFF
TGTGCCAGTAGTCCGGGGATCGGTATTAGTATGAACACTGAAGCTTTCTTT
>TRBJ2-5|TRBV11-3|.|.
CASSLTGDETQYF
TGTGCCAGCAGCCTTACCGGGGATGAGACCCAGTACTTC
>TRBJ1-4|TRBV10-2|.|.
CASSEQGNEKLFF
TGCGCCAGCAGTGAGCAGGGCAATGAAAAACTGTTTTTT
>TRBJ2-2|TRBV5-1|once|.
CASSIQTSTGELFF
TGCGCCAGCAGCATTCAGACTAGCACCGGGGAGCTGTTTTTT
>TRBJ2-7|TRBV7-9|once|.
CASSLGSYEQYF
TGTGCCAGCAGCTTGGGCAGTTACGAGCAGTACTTC
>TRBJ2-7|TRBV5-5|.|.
CASSFREFSYEQYF
TGTGCCAGCAGTTTTAGGGAGTTCTCCTACGAGCAGTACTTC
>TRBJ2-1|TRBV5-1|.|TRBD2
CASSGLAVNEQFF
TGCGCCAGCTCTGGACTAGCGGTCAATGAGCAGTTCTTC
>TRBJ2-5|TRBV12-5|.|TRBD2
CASGLGLVGGFQETQYF
TGTGCTAGTGGTTTGGGCCTCGTGGGAGGGTTCCAAGAGACCCAGTACTTC
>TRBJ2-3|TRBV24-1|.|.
CATSDYRGTDTQYF
TGTGCCACCAGTGATTACAGGGGCACAGATACGCAGTATTTT
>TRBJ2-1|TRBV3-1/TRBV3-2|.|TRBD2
CASSQDTAGYNEQFF
TGTGCCAGCAGCCAAGACACAGCGGGATACAATGAGCAGTTCTTC
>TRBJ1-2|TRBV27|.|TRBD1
CASSLAGTDGYTF
TGTGCCAGCAGTCTAGCCGGGACAGATGGCTACACCTTC
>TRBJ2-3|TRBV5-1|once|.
CASSTEAGSTDTQYF
TGCGCCAGCAGCACGGAGGCGGGGAGCACAGATACGCAGTATTTT
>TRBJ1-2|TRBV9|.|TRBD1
CASSVRDSQLPEGYTF
TGTGCCAGCAGCGTCCGGGACAGTCAACTTCCCGAGGGGTACACCTTC
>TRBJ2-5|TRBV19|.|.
CASSGGREWETQYF
TGTGCCAGTAGTGGAGGAAGGGAATGGGAGACCCAGTACTTC
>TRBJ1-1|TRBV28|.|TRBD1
CASSPPTGGNTEAFF
TGTGCCAGCAGCCCCCCGACAGGGGGGAACACTGAAGCTTTCTTT
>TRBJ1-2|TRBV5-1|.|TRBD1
CASSSGQGVARTF
TGCGCCAGCAGCTCGGGACAGGGGGTTGCTCGTACCTTC
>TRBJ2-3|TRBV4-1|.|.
CASSQERGLDTQYF
TGCGCCAGCAGCCAAGAGAGGGGGTTGGATACGCAGTATTTT
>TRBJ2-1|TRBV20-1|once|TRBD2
CSASGAGVLEQFF
TGCAGTGCTAGTGGCGCGGGAGTCCTCGAGCAGTTCTTC
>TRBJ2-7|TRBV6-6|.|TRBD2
CASSYGNSGKGEQYF
TGTGCCAGCAGTTACGGGAATAGCGGGAAGGGCGAGCAGTACTTC
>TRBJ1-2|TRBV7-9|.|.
CASSLYVPSANYGYTF
TGTGCCAGCAGCTTGTATGTACCTTCAGCTAACTATGGCTACACCTTC